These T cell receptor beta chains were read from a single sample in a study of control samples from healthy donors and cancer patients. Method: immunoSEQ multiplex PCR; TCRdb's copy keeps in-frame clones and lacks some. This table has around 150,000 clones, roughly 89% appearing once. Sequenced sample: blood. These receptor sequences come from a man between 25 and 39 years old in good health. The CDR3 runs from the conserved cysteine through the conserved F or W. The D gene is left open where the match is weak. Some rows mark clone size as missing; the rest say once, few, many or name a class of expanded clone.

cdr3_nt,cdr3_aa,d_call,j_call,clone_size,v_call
TGTGCCAGCAGCTTAAACCGGGGGGCGGATGGCTACACCTTC,CASSLNRGADGYTF,-,TRBJ1-2,-,TRBV7-3
TGTGCCAGCAGGTTGGGACTAGCGGTCTACGAGCAGTACTTC,CASRLGLAVYEQYF,TRBD2,TRBJ2-7,few,TRBV5-5
TGTGCCAGCAGTCTTACGACAGGGACGAACACTGAAGCTTTCTTT,CASSLTTGTNTEAFF,TRBD1,TRBJ1-1,many,TRBV13
TGCGCCAGCAGCTTACAATCTGTTGCAGATACGCAGTATTTT,CASSLQSVADTQYF,-,TRBJ2-3,-,TRBV5-1
TGTGCCAGCAGTTCTCCGGGACAGGGGCGAAACCAAGAGACCCAGTACTTC,CASSSPGQGRNQETQYF,TRBD1,TRBJ2-5,-,TRBV28
TGTGCCAGCAGCTTAGGTGGACAGGGAAGAGCTGAAGCTTTCTTT,CASSLGGQGRAEAFF,TRBD1,TRBJ1-1,-,TRBV7-2
TGTGCCAGCAGCTTAGTCGTTTACGAGCAGTACTTC,CASSLVVYEQYF,-,TRBJ2-7,-,TRBV7-9
TGTGCCAGCAGCCCGGGACAGGGGAATAACAATGAGCAGTTCTTC,CASSPGQGNNNEQFF,TRBD1,TRBJ2-1,-,TRBV11-2
TGTGCCAGCAGCGGGCAGAGTAATACGCAGTATTTT,CASSGQSNTQYF,-,TRBJ2-3,-,TRBV2
TGTGCCAGCAGCCCAAGAGTCGGCGTAGCTTTCTTT,CASSPRVGVAFF,-,TRBJ1-1,-,TRBV9
TGTGCCAGCAGCTTGGCGCAGGGGGACGACGAGACCCAGTACTTC,CASSLAQGDDETQYF,TRBD1,TRBJ2-5,-,TRBV7-9
TGTGCCAGCAGCTACACCTATGGCCGCCAGGAGCAGTTCTTC,CASSYTYGRQEQFF,-,TRBJ2-1,-,TRBV14
TGTGCCAGTAGTATCTCAGGGCGGAACACTGAAGCTTTCTTT,CASSISGRNTEAFF,-,TRBJ1-1,-,TRBV19
TGTGCCAGCTCACCACGAGGGAGTCAGCCCCAGCATTTT,CASSPRGSQPQHF,-,TRBJ1-5,-,TRBV18
TGCGCCAGCAGCTTTAGAAGCGGGCAGAGCACTGAAGCTTTCTTT,CASSFRSGQSTEAFF,-,TRBJ1-1,-,TRBV5-1
TGTGCCAGCAGCCTCTCCGGGACTAGAGACACCGGGGAGCTGTTTTTT,CASSLSGTRDTGELFF,TRBD2,TRBJ2-2,-,TRBV3-1/TRBV3-2
TGTGCCATGAGTGGAGAGTTGAACACTGAAGCTTTCTTT,CAMSGELNTEAFF,-,TRBJ1-1,-,TRBV7-9